These 21 T cell receptor beta chains were all obtained from the same sample, sequenced in a study of blood T cells in healthy people across ages (dated by TCRdb to the mid-2010s). To prepare the library, 5' RACE was applied. The instrument was an Illumina HiSeq 2500. A second about 6 to 11 cycle PCR used a sample-barcoded 5' primer and a J-beta primer mix. TCRdb ran its own pipeline on the public reads, namely fastp trimming at Q25 and MiXCR clone calling, and kept in-frame beta chains. Entries that share a CDR3 protein sequence are merged under the most common genes and DNA. Within this sample are approximately 770,000 distinct CDR3 sequences, with 55% to 70% of them counted one time only. Roughly 20% of the sample is held by the ten biggest clonotypes. Sequencing was done on a sample of blood. All receptors derive from a man aged 30 to 45 in good health.

The sample holds a few counts of this clonotype. V and J are TRBV12-3 or TRBV12-4 and TRBJ2-1, with 8 bases aligning to TRBD2. CDR3 length equals 13 residues. Trimming at V came to 3 bases and at J to 9 bases, leaving 4 bases not matched to a gene. CDR3 residues: CASSFGLAIEQFF. CDR3 sequence (DNA): TGTGCCAGCAGTTTCGGACTAGCAATTGAGCAGTTCTTC.

The table lists this clonotype with a few counts. The chain is built from TRBV2 and TRBJ2-6; 9 bases are shared with TRBD1. CDR3 size: 16 residues. With V trimmed by 11 bases and J by 0 bases, 8 bases remained unmatched. Germline CDR1 is SNHLY and CDR2 is FYNNEI. Here the CDR3 reads CAGIRDRDSGANVLTF. For the CDR3, the DNA is TGTGCCGGAATCCGGGACAGGGACTCTGGGGCCAACGTCCTGACTTTC.

The chain employs TRBV10-3 and TRBJ2-3; 10 nucleotides match TRBD2. Germline CDR1 and CDR2: ENHRY and SYGVKD. There are 18 residues in the CDR3. Trimming removed 0 bases from V and 6 bases from J; junction bases left unmatched: 12. The CDR3 is CAISESGSAGGPNDTQYF. The CDR3 bases are TGTGCCATCAGTGAGTCGGGGTCAGCGGGGGGGCCGAATGATACGCAGTATTTT.

The rearrangement links TRBV11-3 to TRBJ2-5; the D gene could be TRBD1 or TRBD2 (5 bases each). The CDR3 contains 17 residues. CDR1 is SGHNT, CDR2 YENEEA, per germline. V lost 2 bases and J 5 bases, leaving 21 bases between the germline ends. The chain's CDR3 is CASSLRGRSTGEETQYF. CDR3 nucleotide sequence: TGTGCCAGCAGCTTACGGGGCCGTAGTACCGGGGAGGAGACCCAGTACTTC.

The chain is built from TRBV6-1 and TRBJ2-5; no reliable D call. The CDR3 length is 15 residues. Per the germline V gene, CDR1 is MNHNS and CDR2 is SASEGT. V lost 0 bases to trimming and J lost 4 bases, with 12 bases between them. The CDR3 DNA sequence: TGTGCCAGCAGTGAAGCAGGGTATATCGGAGAGACCCAGTACTTC. Its protein product is CASSEAGYIGETQYF.

J is TRBJ2-1 and V is TRBV4-2, with TRBD2 matching 8 bases. Germline loops: CDR1 LGHNA, CDR2 YNFKEQ. V lost 2 bases to trimming and J lost 8 bases; unmatched junction nucleotides: 5. The CDR3 has 14 residues. The CDR3 reads CASSQSGLVDEQFF. For the CDR3, the DNA is TGTGCCAGCAGCCAATCGGGACTAGTGGATGAGCAGTTCTTC.

This clonotype was recorded only once. The junction differs from germline at one of its ends, possibly a read error. V usage is TRBV4-3 and J usage is TRBJ1-4, with a weak D call TRBD1 (6 bases). This CDR3 has 17 residues. Germline CDR1 reads LGHNA; CDR2 reads YSLEER. CDR3 bases: TGCGCCGGCAGCCCGTGGACCATGGGGGGGGCGGATGAAAAACTGTTTTTT. This sequence encodes CAGSPWTMGGADEKLFF.

This clonotype was seen once. Here the CDR3 DNA reads TGTGCCATCAGTGAGGGGGGGTCGAGGGAAACAAGGCAGGTCGGCTATGGCTACACCTTC. Translated, it gives CAISEGGSRETRQVGYGYTF. The rearrangement joins TRBV10-3 to TRBJ1-2; maybe TRBD1 (5 bases). Germline V gene lookup returns CDR1 ENHRY and CDR2 SYGVKD. Trimming left V 2 bases short and J 4 bases short, with 29 bases between. The CDR3 sequence is 20 residues long.

There are a few counts of this clonotype. The chain employs TRBV20-1 and TRBJ2-5; D not certain. TRBJ2-7 matches the DNA end more closely, so the J call is doubtful. CDR1 DFQATT and CDR2 SNEGSKA come from the germline V gene (reference sequence). The CDR3 has 11 residues. For the CDR3, the DNA is TGCAGTGCTGAAAGTCGGAACGAGCAGTACTTC. Translated: CSAESRNEQYF.

The chain employs TRBV4-2 and TRBJ1-2, with TRBD1 as a possible D gene (5 bases). Germline assignment: CDR1 LGHNA and CDR2 YNFKEQ. V lost 2 bases and J lost 8, with 21 bases in between. This CDR3 region has 16 residues. The CDR3, as DNA: TGTGCCAGCAGCCAATTGGTGGGACCTCTTGCCGGGGGCTACACCTTC. The encoded protein is CASSQLVGPLAGGYTF.

The chain uses TRBV5-1 and TRBJ2-4; a weak D match, TRBD1 (6 bases). Between the trimmed V and J ends, which lost 5 bases and 13 bases, there was a span of 25 bases. This CDR3 spans 15 amino acids. In germline, CDR1 is SGHRS, CDR2 YFSETQ. Here the CDR3 reads CASRPGTTEIWEQYF. Written as DNA, the CDR3 is TGCGCCAGCAGACCCGGGACAACGGAGATCTGGGAGCAGTACTTC. Together with reference TRBV5-1 and TRBJ2-4, the CDR3 gives the full variable domain: KAGVTQTPRYLIKTRGQQVTLSCSPISGHRSVSWYQQTPGQGLQFLFEYFSETQRNKGNFPGRFSGRQFSNSRSEMNVSTLELGDSALYLCASRPGTTEIWEQYFGAGTRLSVL.

This chain joins TRBV27 and TRBJ2-1, with D possibly TRBD2 on 5 matching bases. The length of the CDR3 is 13 residues. V lost 10 bases and J 6 bases, leaving 16 bases between the germline ends. Germline V gives CDR1 MNHEY, CDR2 SMNVEV (reference sequence). Written as DNA, the CDR3 is TGTGCCACGTCAGTCATCCGGGGCAATGAGCAGTTCTTC. It specifies CATSVIRGNEQFF.

This clonotype was picked up a small number of times. This sequence joins TRBV27 and TRBJ2-1; D may be TRBD1 (6 bases). Looked up from germline, CDR1 is MNHEY and CDR2 is SMNVEV (reference sequence). The CDR3 consists of 12 residues. Trimming took 3 bases from V and 8 from J, leaving 8 bases between them. Here the CDR3 reads CASSLSGDEQFF. In nucleotides, the CDR3 is TGTGCCAGCAGTTTGTCAGGGGATGAGCAGTTCTTC.

CDR3 residues: CASSPVLGGGIRNEQFF. CDR3 DNA: TGCGCCAGCAGCCCCGTTTTAGGGGGAGGTATACGTAATGAGCAGTTCTTC. This chain joins TRBV4-3 and TRBJ2-1; D possibly uses TRBD1 or TRBD2 (6 bases each). V lost 4 bases and J lost 7, with 23 bases in between. This CDR3 comprises 17 residues. Germline CDR1 LGHNA, CDR2 YSLEER.

The V call is TRBV4-3, the J call TRBJ2-7; 10 bases line up with TRBD2. Germline V gives CDR1 LGHNA, CDR2 YSLEER. The V gene end was trimmed by 8 bases and the J gene end by 0 bases; junction bases not matched to a gene: 7. The CDR3 totals 15 residues. This CDR3 reads CASCPAGGPSYEQYF. The CDR3 bases are TGCGCCAGCTGCCCAGCGGGAGGGCCCTCCTACGAGCAGTACTTC.

This clonotype came up a few times. The rearrangement links TRBV10-1 to TRBJ1-2, with 7 positions matching TRBD1. This CDR3 region has 14 residues. J was trimmed by 8 bases and V by 6 bases; bases with no gene match: 12. Germline CDR1 is WNHNN and CDR2 is SYGVQD (reference sequence). The CDR3 reads CASSAGQSTQGYTF. CDR3 sequence (DNA): TGCGCCAGCAGCGCGGGACAGTCCACTCAGGGCTACACCTTC.

This chain uses TRBV6-6 with TRBJ2-1; the match to TRBD1 covers 11 bases. J lost 2 bases, V lost 5 bases, and 2 bases had no gene match. The CDR3 consists of 15 residues. Germline CDR1 MNHNY, CDR2 SVGAGI (reference sequence). CDR3 protein: CASSRGQGAYNEQFF. CDR3 bases: TGTGCCAGCAGTCGGGGACAGGGGGCCTACAATGAGCAGTTCTTC.

A few counts support this clonotype. This rearrangement joins TRBV28 to TRBJ2-3, with unresolved D. The V gene's germline CDR1 is MDHEN and CDR2 SYDVKM. Trimming removed 2 bases from V and 2 bases from J, with 14 bases in between. The CDR3 has 16 amino acids. The CDR3 protein is CASSLGGQAVTDTQYF. Here the CDR3 DNA reads TGTGCCAGCAGTTTAGGTGGCCAAGCTGTCACAGATACGCAGTATTTT. Combining the CDR3 with reference TRBV28 and TRBJ2-3 gives the whole variable domain DVKVTQSSRYLVKRTGEKVFLECVQDMDHENMFWYRQDPGLGLRLIYFSYDVKMKEKGDIPEGYSVSREKKERFSLILESASTNQTSMYLCASSLGGQAVTDTQYFGPGTRLTVL.

This sequence joins TRBV15 and TRBJ2-7, with 9 bases matching TRBD1. J was trimmed by 12 bases and V by 0 bases; bases with no gene match: 18. CDR1 and CDR2 from the germline V gene are LNHNV and YYDKDF (reference sequence). The CDR3 is made up of 17 amino acids. The CDR3 loop reads CATSREGTGIHGETRYF. The CDR3 nucleotides are TGTGCCACCAGCAGAGAGGGGACAGGGATTCACGGAGAGACCCGGTACTTC.

This chain uses TRBV25-1 with TRBJ1-2; D call uncertain. The CDR3 covers 12 residues. Germline lookup yields CDR1 MGHDK and CDR2 SYGVNS. V dropped 5 bases and J dropped 6 bases, with 10 bases sitting between them. As DNA, the CDR3 is TGTGCCAGCAGTACTTACAGTGATGGCTACACCTTC. Translating it yields CASSTYSDGYTF.

This clonotype was detected only a few times. This chain joins TRBV3-1 and TRBJ1-2; D is unclear. V was cut by 2 bases and J by 6 bases, with 4 bases left in between. CDR3 length equals 11 residues. CDR1 LGHDT and CDR2 YNNKEL come from the germline V gene (reference sequence). CDR3 region: CASSQRDGYTF. In nucleotides, the CDR3 is TGTGCCAGCAGCCAACGAGATGGCTACACCTTC. The entire variable domain, with the rest obtained from reference TRBV3-1 and TRBJ1-2, is as follows: DTAVSQTPKYLVTQMGNDKSIKCEQNLGHDTMYWYKQDSKKFLKIMFSYNNKELIINETVPNRFSPKSPDKAHLNLHINSLELGDSAVYFCASSQRDGYTFGSGTRLTVV.